This T cell receptor (beta chain) was recovered during a study of OX40 agonist ivuxolimab in advanced cancers. For context, the study as a whole: Ivuxolimab, which targeted the costimulatory receptor OX40 (CD134), was an agonistic, fully human IgG2 monoclonal antibody. Intravenous ivuxolimab was administered to patients every 2 weeks at six dose levels: 0.01, 0.1, 0.3, 1.5, 3 and 10 mg/kg. Among the approximately 50 dose-escalation patients, approximately 20 had hepatocellular carcinoma, 15 melanoma, 9 renal cell carcinoma and 9 head and neck cancer. In the dose-escalation cohort, 82.7% of patients were male, and the mean age was approximately 60 years, with a range of about 23 to 90. Patients were allowed to have had prior anti-PD-1, anti-PD-L1 or anti-CTLA-4 therapy, and roughly 40% of the dose-escalation patients had previously received checkpoint inhibitors. Partial responses occurred in three dose-escalation patients, of whom one had hepatocellular carcinoma and two had cutaneous melanoma. Peripheral TCRbeta sequencing aimed to test whether ivuxolimab altered TCR sequence diversity and caused clonal T-cell expansion. The paper reports the monotherapy dose-escalation portion (N of about 50 patients) of the phase I ivuxolimab trial. Results the study describes overall, beyond this receptor: After ivuxolimab, CD8+ T cells had more expanded clones than CD4+ T cells on average. Low levels of normalized T-cell clonal expansion were also shown by some nonresponding patients. At doses of 0.1 to 3.0 mg/kg, clonal expansion of both CD4+ and CD8+ blood T cells was observed from baseline to week 6. Partial responders in the 0.1-3.0 mg/kg groups had among the lowest normalized peripheral clonal expansion, especially among CD8+ T cells. The antigen specificity of the clonally expanded peripheral T cells was not determined.

On this clone itself: Its antigen is not yet known. There are no base qualities to consult, and no much larger clone falls within one base.

Genomic DNA was isolated from the sorted cells so that the TCRbeta CDR3 region could be sequenced. The immunoSEQ Assay was used for sequencing of TCRbeta CDR3 regions. Held by TCRdb, this immuneACCESS table contains in-frame sequences only and omits some clones. Under half of the omission traces to an unresolved V gene where checked; the cause of the rest is unknown. The sample has around 72,000 clones on record, 82% of them singletons. The leading ten clones occupy 0.42% of the sample. Deletion took 0 bases off V and 6 bases off J, with a span of 5 bases between the germline ends. From cysteine to phenylalanine, the CDR3 is 13 amino acids long. This entry keeps only the CDR3 DNA: 39 bases, framed from base 1. CDR1 and CDR2, looked up from the germline V gene, are SGHAT and FQNNGV. Patients with autoimmune disease history or receiving systemic immunosuppression were excluded from the trial. Peripheral blood for TCR sequencing was collected from all dose cohorts at baseline, on cycle 4 day 1, and on cycle 7 day 1. The samples were taken from a phase I, first-in-human, multicenter, open-label dose-escalation trial of ivuxolimab. Adults with locally advanced or metastatic melanoma, renal cell, hepatocellular, or head and neck squamous cell carcinoma were enrolled in the trial. Before TCR sequencing, CD4+ T cells and CD8+ T cells from peripheral blood were sorted into separate populations.

The chain is encoded by TRBV11-2 joined to TRBJ2-2; the best D guess is TRBD2, with 5 bases matching. This TCR was recovered from an adult with an advanced solid tumor such as melanoma, head and neck, liver or kidney cancer. The sequencing used CD4+ or CD8+ T cells sorted from blood, collected in a trial of the OX40 agonist ivuxolimab. CDR3 sequence: CASSLERAGELFF. The sequenced DNA: TGTGCCAGCAGCTTAGAGAGGGCCGGGGAGCTGTTTTTT.